This T cell receptor (beta chain) was documented in a study of HIV-infected children after antiretroviral therapy interruption (dated by TCRdb to between 2018 and 2020). At the level of the whole study: Eight children, all with CD4+ count above 500 and viral load below 50 copies/ml, were included, of whom four were on planned treatment interruption and four were on continuous treatment. Recorded exposure to EBV and CMV was present in most of the participating children. For the continuous-treatment arm, samples from the corresponding weeks 0, 48 and 150 were analyzed. For the interruption arm, samples were taken at week 0, at week 12, at the end of interruption (week 24 or 48), and roughly 3 years after the study ended. A median age of approximately 10 years was recorded in the interruption group, and a median age of 8 years was recorded in the continuous treatment group. Alongside measurements of thymic output, the study compared TCR repertoires of children on planned treatment interruption with TCR repertoires of children on continuous antiretroviral treatment. Points the paper makes about the study in general: An increase in the naive CD4+ Gini coefficient was observed by the end of treatment interruption, suggesting clonal expansion, and a return to baseline was observed by 3 years. In naive CD4+ repertoires of PTI patients, CDR3 sharing between time points fell after interruption began; many sequences were shared between end of interruption and 3 years later. Minor non-naive CD45RA+ populations such as EMRA or stem memory cells might have been included among the sorted CD45RA+ naive cells. The low number of patients is regarded as a limitation, and the data should be interpreted with caution.

Sample treatment or condition, as interpreted from the label and publication: PENTA 11 planned treatment interruption arm or continuous ART arm. Participants were children from the United Kingdom aged 2 to 15 years who had received at least three-drug ART for at least 24 weeks. Cryopreserved PBMCs containing at least 5 million viable cells were needed, and a handful of candidate patients were excluded because their viable PBMC yield was low. Using a FACSAria III cell sorter, naive CD4+ CD45RA+ CD45RO- T cells were FACS-sorted out of thawed PBMCs. The sorted cells were fixed, and RNA was then extracted with the RNeasy FFPE kit and afterward with the RNeasy Micro kit. This clonotype showed up many times. Its antigen is still unknown. No per-base quality is available; no much larger clone lies one base away. CDR1 and CDR2, per the germline V gene, are SGHNT and YENEEA. V sheds 1 base and J sheds 5 bases, leaving 12 bases between their ends. From its cysteine to its phenylalanine, the CDR3 spans 14 amino acids. Only the CDR3 part of the read is kept: 42 bases, read in frame from the first base.

The library was made by 3' RACE. TCR libraries were built from RNA using a 3' RACE protocol with unique molecular identifiers to correct PCR amplification bias. Up to roughly 12 amplicon libraries were pooled and sequenced on an Illumina MiSeq with v2 2x250 paired-end chemistry. On the authors' methods: Decombinator was used to process the reads, assigning V and J genes and CDR3 and applying barcode-based correction of errors and PCR bias. Repertoires were subsampled to equal depth before Gini coefficients were calculated with the R ineq package. CDR3 similarity was assessed with GLIPH, Hamming distance and a shared triplet metric. The public reads were reprocessed in TCRdb via fastp at Q25 and MiXCR, keeping in-frame beta chains. Each entry merges the rows of one CDR3 protein and shows their most common DNA and genes. The V and J calls here are based on TCRdb, not the publication. The sample table holds over 35,000 distinct CDR3 sequences, of which around 7% were seen once. Of the sample, about 0.91% is held by the ten largest clones.

This TCR was sampled from a pool of human donors with HIV. This receptor chain uses TRBV11-3 and TRBJ2-7, with an unclear D gene assignment. The sample consisted of CD45RA+ CD4+ T cells from PBMCs, pooled from several time points, taken from a donor given antiretroviral therapy, either interrupted or continuous. This specimen's cell subset or site label, per the study, means: naive CD4+ CD45RA+ CD45RO- T cells. The CDR3 protein is CASSLGTRENEQYF. The sequenced DNA: TGTGCCAGCAGCTTAGGGACGCGCGAAAACGAGCAGTACTTC.